This paragraph covers one T cell receptor (beta chain) sequence. This clone was found a few times. The antigen it binds to is not known. One base away there is no much larger clone; base qualities are not given. This sample is part of a study of beta chain features in type 1 diabetes (dated by TCRdb to about 2018). Some background on the complete study: Patients and healthy donors did not differ in mean age, gender distribution, total cell number or subset yield. The study compared TCRB repertoires of sorted circulating CD4+ T cell subsets between recently diagnosed type 1 diabetes patients and matched healthy donors. A total of about 99,000,000 sorted cells were examined across all samples, and RNA yield correlated strongly with the number of cells per subset. Regulatory and stem cell-like memory subsets were obtained from only 8 patients and roughly 8 healthy donors, while naive and central memory subsets were obtained from all 30 or so donors.

From each donor, a single peripheral blood sample of approximately 110 mL on average was drawn into heparinised tubes. Using a panel that included CD45RO, CCR7, CD25, CD127, CD95 and CD27, naive, central memory, regulatory and stem cell-like memory CD4+ T cells were sorted on a BD FACSAria II. A purity above 95% was achieved for all sorted populations. PBMCs were isolated immediately by Lymphoprep density gradient centrifugation and stained directly without culture. To minimize batch effects, samples were stained and sorted in pairs, one healthy donor with one patient per experiment. The entire amount of isolated RNA was reverse transcribed using the High Capacity cDNA Reverse Transcription Kit, so the sequenced TCRB transcripts were expressed ones. Deep immunoSEQ sequencing was performed on naive, central memory and regulatory T cell samples, with an average of roughly 3.3 million total reads per sample. Sorted cells were lysed in RLT buffer, and RNA was extracted using DNase-treated RNeasy Micro or Mini kits according to cell number. Each cell subset was processed separately to prevent cross-contamination, with patient and healthy donor samples processed together. Using the immunoSEQ multiplex PCR, TCRB sequences were amplified from cDNA into 87-bp fragments spanning the CDR3 region. Sequencing of the amplicons was performed on the Illumina HiSeq platform. As for the original processing: PCR bias was corrected computationally using synthetic template baselines, and reads within Hamming distance 2 were collapsed, with unmergeable singletons discarded. Reads were aligned against IMGT so that V, D and J genes, CDR3 length and insertions or deletions at six rearrangement sites could be assigned. Clonotype counts were normalized to sorted cell number within each subset before computing true diversity and Gini coefficients with the tcR R package. The overlap coefficient, calculated on TCRB nucleotide sequences, was used to quantify repertoire sharing. Out-of-frame TCRB sequences from naive cells were analyzed to stand in for the pre-selection repertoire. TCRdb's version of the immuneACCESS table is confined to in-frame rearrangements and falls short of the full clone set. An unresolved V gene accounts for under half of the shortfall where checked; the remainder is of unknown origin. That table is the source of V, J and clone size, and D and trimming were worked out from the DNA. This sample has some 150,000 clones in its table, and 10% of those were observed once. The ten largest clones capture roughly 1.4% of the sample.

The research as a whole found: Naive, central memory and regulatory TCRB repertoires appeared to be more alike among patients than among healthy donors. Because cDNA was sequenced instead of genomic DNA, activated cells with high expression could be over-represented, although the groups did not differ in activation or CD3 levels. Because small numbers of individuals were included in the HLA sub-analyses, any influence of HLA type on TCRB rearrangement was left unresolved. Shorter templates might have been favored by PCR, but patient and control samples were amplified and corrected together, so both groups would have been affected equally by any skew. A moderate but significant shortening of TCRB CDR3 length was observed in type 1 diabetes patients in all four CD4+ subsets. Fewer insertions and more nucleotide deletions at VDJ recombination sites were observed in patients with type 1 diabetes, implying thymic rearrangement abnormalities.

Inclusive of the bounding cysteine and phenylalanine, the CDR3 is 13 residues long. The read is trimmed to its CDR3 DNA, 39 bases read in frame from base 1. V and J are truncated by 5 bases and 4 bases respectively, leaving an intervening sequence of 11 bases. The germline V gene gives CDR1 as SGHTA and CDR2 as FQGNSA. This clonotype originated in a man aged 18 to 35 in good health. The V and J segments used are TRBV7-2 and TRBJ1-2; the D gene identity is not certain. What was sequenced was naive CD4+ T cells from blood. The sample's cell subset or site label is to be understood as: true naive CD4+ T cells. The sequenced DNA: TGTGCCAGCAGCGTCGCCGCCGGCTATGGCTACACCTTC. This translates into CASSVAAGYGYTF. The full variable domain, completed from the reference TRBV7-2 and TRBJ1-2 proteins outside the CDR3, reads GAGVSQSPSNKVTEKGKDVELRCDPISGHTALYWYRQSLGQGLEFLIYFQGNSAPDKSGLPSDRFSAERTGGSVSTLTIQRTQQEDSAVYLCASSVAAGYGYTFGSGTRLTVV.